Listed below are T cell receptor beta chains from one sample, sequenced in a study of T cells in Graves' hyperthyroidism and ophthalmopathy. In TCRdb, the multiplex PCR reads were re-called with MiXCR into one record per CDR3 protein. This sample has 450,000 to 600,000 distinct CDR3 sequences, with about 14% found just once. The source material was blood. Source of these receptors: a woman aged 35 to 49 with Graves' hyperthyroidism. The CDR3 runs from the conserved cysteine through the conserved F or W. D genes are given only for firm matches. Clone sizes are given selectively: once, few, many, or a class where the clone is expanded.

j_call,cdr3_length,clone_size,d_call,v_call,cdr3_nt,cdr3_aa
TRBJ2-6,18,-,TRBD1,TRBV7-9,TGTGCCAGCAGCCCCCCCGAGACAGGGAAATCTGGGGCCAACGTCCTGACTTTC,CASSPPETGKSGANVLTF
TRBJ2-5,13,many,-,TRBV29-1,TGCAGCGTTGAAGTCGACAGCGGAGAGACCCAGTACTTC,CSVEVDSGETQYF
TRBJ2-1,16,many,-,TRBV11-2,TGTGCCAGCAGCTTAGGTCGTGGGAGGCCCTACAATGAGCAGTTCTTC,CASSLGRGRPYNEQFF
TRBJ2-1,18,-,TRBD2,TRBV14,TGTGCCAGCAGCCACCCCGGGACTAGCACATACTCCTACAATGAGCAGTTCTTC,CASSHPGTSTYSYNEQFF
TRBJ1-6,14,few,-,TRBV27,TGTGCCAGCAGTTTTTCAGGGGCCAATTCACCCCTCCACTTT,CASSFSGANSPLHF
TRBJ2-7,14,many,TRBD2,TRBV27,TGTGCCAGCAGTATTAGCGGGAGACTGTACGAGCAGTACTTC,CASSISGRLYEQYF
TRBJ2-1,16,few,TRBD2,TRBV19,TGTGCCAGTAGTATTTCACTAGCGGGAGGTTACAATGAGCAGTTCTTC,CASSISLAGGYNEQFF
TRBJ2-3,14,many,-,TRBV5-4,TGTGCCAGCAGCTTGGATATCAGGGCAGATACGCAGTATTTT,CASSLDIRADTQYF
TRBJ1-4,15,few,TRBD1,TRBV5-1,TGCGCCAGCAGCTTGGGAGGGGGCGGAAATGAAAAACTGTTTTTT,CASSLGGGGNEKLFF
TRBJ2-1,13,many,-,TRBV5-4,TGTGCCAGCAGCTTGGACGAAGCCGTTGAGCAGTTCTTC,CASSLDEAVEQFF
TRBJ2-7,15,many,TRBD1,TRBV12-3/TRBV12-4,TGTGCCAGCAGTTTAGCTGGAACAGGGGAATACGAGCAGTACTTC,CASSLAGTGEYEQYF
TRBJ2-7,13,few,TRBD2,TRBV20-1,TGCAGTGGGCGGGTTGCGGGAGTCTACGAGCAGTACTTC,CSGRVAGVYEQYF
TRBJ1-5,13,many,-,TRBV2,TGTGCCAGCATGGGTCTTAGCAATCAGCCCCAGCATTTT,CASMGLSNQPQHF
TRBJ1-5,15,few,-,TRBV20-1,TGCAGTGCCGACTCCTCAGTGACAAGGGATCAGCCCCAGCATTTT,CSADSSVTRDQPQHF
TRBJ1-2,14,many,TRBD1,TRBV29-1,TGCAGCGCTCCGGGACAGGACCCAGGTGGTGGCTACACCTTC,CSAPGQDPGGGYTF
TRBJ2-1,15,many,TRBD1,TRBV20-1,TGCAGTGCTAGGCCTGGGGACAGGGGTTACAATGAGCAGTTCTTC,CSARPGDRGYNEQFF
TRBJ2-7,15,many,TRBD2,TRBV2,TGTGCCAGCAACCAGGTCCTAGCGGGAGTTGACGAGCAGTACTTC,CASNQVLAGVDEQYF
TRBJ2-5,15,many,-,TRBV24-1,TGTGCCACCAGTGATTCTTCACTAATACAAGAGACCCAGTACTTC,CATSDSSLIQETQYF
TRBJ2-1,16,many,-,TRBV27,TGTGCCTCCGGGCAGCCACTAATTAGCTCCTACAATGAGCAGTTCTTC,CASGQPLISSYNEQFF
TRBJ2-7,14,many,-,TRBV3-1,TGTGCCAGCAGCCTAGCTCAGACAGTTTCCGAGCAGTACTTC,CASSLAQTVSEQYF
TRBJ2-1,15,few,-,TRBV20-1,TGCAGTGCTAGAGGACCGGGAGCTATCTCCCATGAGCAGTTCTTC,CSARGPGAISHEQFF
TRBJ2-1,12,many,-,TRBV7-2,TGTGCCAGCAGCCCGGGACTTTCTGAGCAGTTCTTC,CASSPGLSEQFF
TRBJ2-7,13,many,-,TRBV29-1,TGCAGCGTTTCTGGGATTTCGGCCTACGAGCAGTACTTC,CSVSGISAYEQYF
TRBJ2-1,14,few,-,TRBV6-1,TGTGCCAGCAGTCATACCGCTGACGGTAATGAGCAGTTCTTC,CASSHTADGNEQFF
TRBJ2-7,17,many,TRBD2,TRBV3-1,TGTGCCAGCAGCCAAGACCCCACGGGGGGTACACGCGACGAGCAGTACTTC,CASSQDPTGGTRDEQYF
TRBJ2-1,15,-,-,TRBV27,TGTGCCAGCAGTTTATCGAGGGACGGTCTCCTCCCCCGGTTCTTC,CASSLSRDGLLPRFF
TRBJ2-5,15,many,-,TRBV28,TGTGCCAGTTCCCCCCCGGCAGGGATGGGAGAGACCCAGTACTTC,CASSPPAGMGETQYF
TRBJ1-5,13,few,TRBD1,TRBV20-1,TGCAGTGCCCGACAGGGGAAGGATCAGCCCCAGCATTTT,CSARQGKDQPQHF
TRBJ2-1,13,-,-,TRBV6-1,TGTGCCAGCAGTGAAGAGATCAACAATGAGCAGTTCTTC,CASSEEINNEQFF
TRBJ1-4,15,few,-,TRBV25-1,TGTGCCAGCAGTTTTCCAGGGGCAACTAATGAAAAACTGTTTTTT,CASSFPGATNEKLFF
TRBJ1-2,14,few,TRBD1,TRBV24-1,TGTGCCACCAGCGGACAGGGGAAGGACTATGGCTACACCTTC,CATSGQGKDYGYTF
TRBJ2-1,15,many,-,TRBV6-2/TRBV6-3,TGTGCCAGCAACGACCAAACGGGCTCCTACAATGAGCAGTTCTTC,CASNDQTGSYNEQFF
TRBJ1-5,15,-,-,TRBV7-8,TGTGCCAGCAGCTTATCATCAGGGTTTTATGAGCCCCAGCATTTT,CASSLSSGFYEPQHF
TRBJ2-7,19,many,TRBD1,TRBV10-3,TGTGCCATCAGTGAGACCCGGACAGGGGGCGCAGGCTATACCTACGAGCAGTACTTC,CAISETRTGGAGYTYEQYF
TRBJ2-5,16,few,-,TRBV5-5,TGTGCCAGCAGCTTGGTTCGGGGGGCCTTAGGAGAGACCCAGTACTTC,CASSLVRGALGETQYF
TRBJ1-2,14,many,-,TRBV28,TGTGCCAGCAGTTTATACGGGGTAGGCGATGGCTACACCTTC,CASSLYGVGDGYTF
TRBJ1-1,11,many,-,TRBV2,TGTGCCAGCAGGGCTCGTACTGAAGCTTTCTTT,CASRARTEAFF
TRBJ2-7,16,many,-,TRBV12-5,TGTGCTAGTGGTTTGGCACACGGGACAACTGATTACGAGCAGTACTTC,CASGLAHGTTDYEQYF
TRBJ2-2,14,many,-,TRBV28,TGTGCCAGCCAGGGCGGGATGCGCACCGGGGAGCTGTTTTTT,CASQGGMRTGELFF
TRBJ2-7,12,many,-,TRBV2,TGTGCCAGCAGTGTAGGCTACCAAGAGCAGTACTTC,CASSVGYQEQYF
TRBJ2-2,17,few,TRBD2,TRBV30,TGTGCCTGGATGGGACTAGCGGGCCCTACGAACACCGGGGAGCTGTTTTTT,CAWMGLAGPTNTGELFF
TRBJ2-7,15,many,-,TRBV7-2,TGTGCCAGCAGGGAGGTGGCTAGCGAGTACTACGAGCAGTACTTC,CASREVASEYYEQYF